These T cell receptor beta chains were read from a single sample in a study of T cell repertoires in cytomegalovirus infection. Their cognate antigens are unknown. TCRdb processed the reads anew with MiXCR; each CDR3 protein has one entry. The repertoire holds some 150,000 distinct CDR3 sequences, with around 32% as singletons. Sequencing used CD8+ T cells from cultured PBMCs, obtained from culture after CMV antigen stimulation. These receptors all stem from a human donor in good health (CMV status not recorded). Some clones in this sample may be carry-over from other donors' samples. Both conserved end residues are part of each CDR3. The D gene is left open where the match is weak. Only some rows state a clone size, as once, few, many or a class for expanded clones.

clone_size	v_call	j_call	d_call	cdr3_nt	cdr3_aa
once	TRBV19	TRBJ2-3	TRBD2	TGTGCCAGTAGTATAACCGGGGGGGGGGCCACAGATACGCAGTATTTT	CASSITGGGATDTQYF
many	TRBV12-3/TRBV12-4	TRBJ2-3	-	TGTGCCAGCAGTTTGAAGTGGGGGGGCGAAGATACGCAGTATTTT	CASSLKWGGEDTQYF
few	TRBV6-6	TRBJ1-1	TRBD1	TGTGCCAGCACCTCGGGACAGGGATGGGCTGAAGCTTTCTTT	CASTSGQGWAEAFF
-	TRBV27	TRBJ2-1	-	TGTGCCAGCAGTTTACCCGAGGGGGGACTTCACCTCATGAAATACAATGAGCAGTTCTTC	CASSLPEGGLHLMKYNEQFF
-	TRBV9	TRBJ2-1	-	TGTGCCAGCAGCGTACCACCCGGACTTCACAATGAGCAGTTCTTC	CASSVPPGLHNEQFF
-	TRBV7-3	TRBJ2-1	-	TGTGCCAGCAGCCCAGCCGGAATTGAGCAGTTCTTC	CASSPAGIEQFF
many	TRBV19	TRBJ2-7	TRBD1	TGTGCCAGTAGTATATTGGCAGGGGGCAACGAGCAGTACTTC	CASSILAGGNEQYF
-	TRBV6-5	TRBJ2-2	-	TGTGCCACACAACAGGGATGGACCGGGGAGCTGTTTTTT	CATQQGWTGELFF
-	TRBV29-1	TRBJ1-1	TRBD1	TGCAGCGTTGAAAACAGGGGGCGCGGAACTGAAGCTTTCTTT	CSVENRGRGTEAFF
-	TRBV27	TRBJ1-2	TRBD1	TGTGCCAGCAGTATTGGCCCCCGGGACAGCTATGGCTACACCTTC	CASSIGPRDSYGYTF
-	TRBV4-1	TRBJ1-6	-	TGCGCCAGCAGCCAAGGGCAGGGTGAGGGTTCACCCCTCCACTTT	CASSQGQGEGSPLHF
-	TRBV11-2	TRBJ1-1	TRBD1	TGTGCCAGCAGCTTCGGGACAGGGGGCGCGAGGAACACTGAAGCTTTCTTT	CASSFGTGGARNTEAFF
-	TRBV9	TRBJ2-1	TRBD1	TGTGCCAGCGGACAGGGGGCTAGGGATGAGCAGTTCTTC	CASGQGARDEQFF
-	TRBV20-1	TRBJ1-3	-	TGCAGTGCTAGAGTGCCCGATTTTAACACCATATATTTT	CSARVPDFNTIYF
-	TRBV7-8	TRBJ2-7	-	TGTGCCAGCAGCTTAGAAGGGACAATTCGAGACGAGCAGTACTTC	CASSLEGTIRDEQYF
many	TRBV7-2	TRBJ1-2	-	TGTGCCAGCAGCCCGTGGACCGAGGACTATGGCTACACCTTC	CASSPWTEDYGYTF
-	TRBV4-1	TRBJ1-1	-	TGCGCCAGCAGCCAAGATATATGGCATATGAACACTGAAGCTTTCTTT	CASSQDIWHMNTEAFF
-	TRBV7-2	TRBJ2-1	TRBD2	TGTGCCAGCAGCCCCCTCGGCGGGGGGGCTGGCAATGAGCAGTTCTTC	CASSPLGGGAGNEQFF
-	TRBV2	TRBJ2-2	TRBD1	TGTGCCAGCACGGACAGGGTGGAAGCCGGGGAGCTGTTTTTT	CASTDRVEAGELFF
-	TRBV5-5	TRBJ1-2	TRBD1	TGTGCCAGCAGCGGGCCCCGACAGGGGGCTGGCTACACCTTC	CASSGPRQGAGYTF
many	TRBV7-2	TRBJ2-7	-	TGTGCCAGCAGCCCCCACTGGACAATTATGAACGAGCAGTACTTC	CASSPHWTIMNEQYF
-	TRBV7-9	TRBJ1-4	-	TGTGCCAGCAGCTTAGCCACAGCGAACAATGAAAAACTGTTTTTT	CASSLATANNEKLFF
-	TRBV19	TRBJ2-3	-	TGTGCCAGTAGTATTGTAGGGAGAGATACGCAGTATTTT	CASSIVGRDTQYF
-	TRBV4-1	TRBJ2-7	-	TGCGCCAGCAGCCAAGAAAACATAGGGGACGAGCAGTACTTC	CASSQENIGDEQYF
-	TRBV5-1	TRBJ1-1	-	TGCGCCAGCAGCCGGAAGGGGGATACTGAAGCTTTCTTT	CASSRKGDTEAFF
-	TRBV12-3/TRBV12-4	TRBJ1-2	-	TGTGCCAGCAGTTTATTCCCCACTGATGGCTACACCTTC	CASSLFPTDGYTF
-	TRBV20-1	TRBJ1-6	-	TGCAGTGCAATTCGGACAGATTATAATTCACCCCTCCACTTT	CSAIRTDYNSPLHF
-	TRBV6-1	TRBJ2-1	TRBD2	TGTGCCAGCAGCCTTGGACTAGCGGACCCCTTCAACAATGAGCAGTTCTTC	CASSLGLADPFNNEQFF
few	TRBV7-6	TRBJ2-1	-	TGTGCCAGCAGCGGAGGACTCTACAATGAGCAGTTCTTC	CASSGGLYNEQFF
-	TRBV5-5	TRBJ1-1	-	TGTGCCAGCAGCTTGGAACGGCTCATGAACACTGAAGCTTTCTTT	CASSLERLMNTEAFF
many	TRBV6-5	TRBJ2-1	TRBD2	TGTGCCAGCAGTTCTGGACTAGCGGGGGCCCACAATGAGCAGTTCTTC	CASSSGLAGAHNEQFF
-	TRBV19	TRBJ2-7	TRBD2	TGTGCCAGTAGTATTAGCGGGGAAATCTACGAGCAGTACTTC	CASSISGEIYEQYF
many	TRBV24-1	TRBJ2-3	TRBD2	TGTGCCACCAGTGATTTGCGTTCTAGCGGGGCAGATACGCAGTATTTT	CATSDLRSSGADTQYF
many	TRBV7-2	TRBJ2-3	TRBD2	TGTGCCAGCAGCTTGCTAGCGGAGATCACAGATACGCAGTATTTT	CASSLLAEITDTQYF
few	TRBV7-8	TRBJ1-2	TRBD1	TGTGCCAGCAGCTTACCCGGGACAGGGGTGAACTATGGCTACACCTTC	CASSLPGTGVNYGYTF
few	TRBV6-1	TRBJ2-1	-	TGTGCCAGCAGTTCCCCCGGGACGGAGCAGTTCTTC	CASSSPGTEQFF
many	TRBV12-3/TRBV12-4	TRBJ2-3	-	TGTGCCAGCAGCTTAACAGATACGCAGTATTTT	CASSLTDTQYF
many	TRBV7-6	TRBJ2-3	-	TGTGCCAGCAGCCCCCTGGTTGCGATAGATACGCAGTATTTT	CASSPLVAIDTQYF
many	TRBV2	TRBJ2-7	-	TGTGCCAGCAGTTTTCGGGGGTTCCCTTTGGAGCAGTACTTC	CASSFRGFPLEQYF
-	TRBV27	TRBJ2-7	-	TGTGCCAGCCTCATCTGGTCGGGAGAAGCCTACGAGCAGTACTTC	CASLIWSGEAYEQYF
few	TRBV12-3/TRBV12-4	TRBJ2-7	TRBD1	TGTGCCAGCGGGCCGACAGGGGGATACGAGCAGTACTTC	CASGPTGGYEQYF
many	TRBV4-1	TRBJ1-6	-	TGCGCCAGCAGCCAAGATCCGCTCGCGAGTTCACCCCTCCACTTT	CASSQDPLASSPLHF
many	TRBV2	TRBJ2-7	TRBD1	TGTGCCAGCAGTGATGGGACAGGGACCTACGAGCAGTACTTC	CASSDGTGTYEQYF
-	TRBV20-1	TRBJ2-2	TRBD2	TGCAGTGCTAGAATAGCGGGGGGGCGTATCGGGGAGCTGTTTTTT	CSARIAGGRIGELFF
-	TRBV4-2	TRBJ2-3	-	TGTGCCAGCAGCCAAGGACCCCCAACAGATACGCAGTATTTT	CASSQGPPTDTQYF
-	TRBV9	TRBJ2-7	TRBD1	TGTGCCAGCAGCGACCGGGACAGGGGCTACGAGCAGTACTTC	CASSDRDRGYEQYF
-	TRBV27	TRBJ2-1	TRBD2	TGTGCCAGCAGTTCCTCCCTTGGCGGGGGGGCCAGCAATGAGCAGTTCTTC	CASSSSLGGGASNEQFF
few	TRBV20-1	TRBJ2-1	TRBD2	TGCAGTGCTAGAGATGGGGGGGGGGACAATGAGCAGTTCTTC	CSARDGGGDNEQFF
-	TRBV2	TRBJ2-5	-	TGTGCCAGCAGGGACAGACAAGAGACCCAGTACTTC	CASRDRQETQYF
-	TRBV27	TRBJ1-2	-	TGTGCCAGCGGCCGGGGGGATTCGGGCTACACCTTC	CASGRGDSGYTF
many	TRBV28	TRBJ2-2	-	TGTGCCAGCAGTCTGGAGCACCTGAACACCGGGGAGCTGTTTTTT	CASSLEHLNTGELFF
-	TRBV6-5	TRBJ1-2	TRBD1	TGTGCCAGCAGTCAATCCGGGACAGGGGTCTATGGCTACACCTTC	CASSQSGTGVYGYTF
-	TRBV29-1	TRBJ2-2	TRBD1	TGCAGCGTTGCCTACTCTCGGGACAGCACCGGGGAGCTGTTTTTT	CSVAYSRDSTGELFF
many	TRBV4-1	TRBJ2-1	-	TGCGCCAGCAGCCAAGGTTCAGGACCTGATGAGCAGTTCTTC	CASSQGSGPDEQFF